The rows below give T cell receptor beta chains drawn from one sample of a study of OX40 agonist ivuxolimab in advanced cancers. TCRdb keeps only in-frame clones here, not all; method: immunoSEQ multiplex PCR. This sample has approximately 90,000 clones; about 87% occur once, and the top ten carry around 4.5%. The source material was CD4+ or CD8+ T cells sorted from blood, sampled in a trial of the OX40 agonist ivuxolimab. The receptors originated from an adult with an advanced solid tumor such as melanoma, head and neck, liver or kidney cancer. Both conserved end residues are part of each CDR3. The D gene is left open where the match is weak. Only some rows state a clone size, as once, few, many or a class for expanded clones.

J	D	size	V	DNA	CDR3
TRBJ1-5	-	-	TRBV6-1	TGTGCCAGCAGCTTCCCTAGCAATCAGCCCCAGCATTTT	CASSFPSNQPQHF
TRBJ2-5	TRBD2	-	TRBV2	TGTGCCAGCAGTGAAATCAGGGCTAGCGGGAGGATAGAGACCCAGTACTTC	CASSEIRASGRIETQYF
TRBJ2-1	-	once	TRBV11-2	TGTGCCAGCAGCTTAGGTCGGGCTAACGGTGAGCAGTTCTTC	CASSLGRANGEQFF
TRBJ1-1	-	-	TRBV19	TGTGCCAGTAAGTACCGGGAAAAGAACACTGAAGCTTTCTTT	CASKYREKNTEAFF
TRBJ2-1	-	few	TRBV4-3	TGCGCCAGCAGCCAAGATAGCCTTGCTACAGCCGGTGAGCAGTTCTTC	CASSQDSLATAGEQFF
TRBJ1-5	TRBD1	-	TRBV6-6	TGTGCCAGCAGTTACGGACAGGGCAGCAGCAATCAGCCCCAGCATTTT	CASSYGQGSSNQPQHF
TRBJ2-1	-	-	TRBV28	TGTGCCAGCAGTTCGGCCACCCGGAATGAGCAGTTCTTC	CASSSATRNEQFF
TRBJ1-2	-	-	TRBV6-1	TGTGCCAGCAGTGTGGCGGATGGCTACACCTTC	CASSVADGYTF
TRBJ1-1	TRBD1	once	TRBV6-5	TGTGCCAGCACCGGACAGGGTTACACTGAAGCTTTCTTT	CASTGQGYTEAFF
TRBJ1-1	-	once	TRBV29-1	TGCAGCGTTGAAAAGGCTACTGAAGCTTTCTTT	CSVEKATEAFF
TRBJ2-1	TRBD2	-	TRBV6-4	TGTGCCAGCAGCTCCGGGACTAGCGGCAATGAGCAGTTCTTC	CASSSGTSGNEQFF
TRBJ2-7	-	once	TRBV4-1	TGCGCCAGCAGCCCTACCATGGGCAGGGGGACTTACGAGCAGTACTTC	CASSPTMGRGTYEQYF
TRBJ2-1	-	-	TRBV15	TGTGCCACCAGCAGAGTTAGCATCCATGAGCAGTTCTTC	CATSRVSIHEQFF
TRBJ1-1	TRBD1	-	TRBV6-5	TGTGCCAGCAGAACTACAGGGGACTTGAACACTGAAGCTTTCTTT	CASRTTGDLNTEAFF
TRBJ1-1	-	-	TRBV6-1	TGTGCCAGCAGTCAGCGAGGGTTCGCAGCTTTCTTT	CASSQRGFAAFF
TRBJ2-5	TRBD2	-	TRBV5-1	TGCGCCAGCAGCACGGGACTAGCGGGAGGCGGAGAGACCCAGTACTTC	CASSTGLAGGGETQYF
TRBJ2-1	-	-	TRBV28	TGTGCCAGCAAAGTTTCCTCGGGCGGGCTATACAATGAGCAGTTCTTC	CASKVSSGGLYNEQFF
TRBJ1-2	-	-	TRBV20-1	TGCAGTGCTACCCGCGGGGGCGACACCTTC	CSATRGGDTF
TRBJ1-1	-	-	TRBV6-1	TGTGCCAGCAGTCAAGAGGGGGGGAAAACTGAAGCTTTCTTT	CASSQEGGKTEAFF
TRBJ1-2	-	-	TRBV6-9	TGTGTCAGCAGTGAAACCGTCCTGCCGTTCTATGGCTACACCTTC	CVSSETVLPFYGYTF
TRBJ2-2	-	-	TRBV28	TGTGCCAGCAGCCTACCCCCCCCCGGGGAGCTGTTTTTT	CASSLPPPGELFF
TRBJ1-5	TRBD1	-	TRBV7-2	TGTGCCAGCAGATCGGACAGGGGAGGGTCGCAGCCCCAGCATTTT	CASRSDRGGSQPQHF
TRBJ2-1	-	-	TRBV4-2	TGTGCCAGCAGCCTCGGGGAGGAACGGGAGTACGATGAGCAGTTCTTC	CASSLGEEREYDEQFF
TRBJ1-1	-	-	TRBV5-6	TGTGCCAGCAGCTTTAGGCAACGAACGACTGAAGCTTTCTTT	CASSFRQRTTEAFF
TRBJ1-1	-	-	TRBV19	TGTGCCAGTAGCACTCTTAGGGACACTGAAGCTTTCTTT	CASSTLRDTEAFF
TRBJ1-4	TRBD1	once	TRBV5-1	TGCGCCAGCAGCCAGGACAGGGGGCACGAAAAACTGTTTTTT	CASSQDRGHEKLFF
TRBJ2-1	TRBD2	-	TRBV7-2	TGTGCCAGCAGCCTAACCCCGGGGGGACCATTCGGCTCAATCTTC	CASSLTPGGPFGSIF
TRBJ1-5	TRBD1	-	TRBV5-8	TGTGCCAGCAGCGTAGACAGGGGGCAAGGAGGCAATCAGCCCCAGCATTTT	CASSVDRGQGGNQPQHF
TRBJ1-5	-	-	TRBV6-6	TGTGCCAGCAGTTACCCTTTACAGCCCCAGCATTTT	CASSYPLQPQHF
TRBJ1-2	-	-	TRBV27	TGTGCCAGCAGTCGCCGCGATTACTATGGCTACACCTTC	CASSRRDYYGYTF
TRBJ2-7	TRBD2	-	TRBV19	TGTGCCAGTAGCCTAGGGGGACTAGCGGACTACGAGCAGTACTTC	CASSLGGLADYEQYF
TRBJ1-1	-	-	TRBV6-5	TGTGCCACCTGGAGATCTCTGAACACTGAAGCTTTCTTT	CATWRSLNTEAFF
TRBJ2-1	-	-	TRBV5-4	TGTGCCAGCAGTTCTGACATACGCTCCTACAATGAGCAGTTCTTC	CASSSDIRSYNEQFF
TRBJ2-3	-	-	TRBV7-2	TGTGCCAGCAGCTTAGACACAGATACGCAGTATTTT	CASSLDTDTQYF
TRBJ2-7	-	-	TRBV28	TGTGCCAGCAGTTTAGTGTCAGGGGCTTCCTACGAGCAGTACTTC	CASSLVSGASYEQYF
TRBJ2-2	-	-	TRBV2	TGTGCCAGCAGTGAAAGTAGCAGGGACACCGGGGAGCTGTTTTTT	CASSESSRDTGELFF
TRBJ1-1	-	once	TRBV19	TGTGCCAGTAGTTACACAGTAAACACTGAAGCTTTCTTT	CASSYTVNTEAFF
TRBJ1-1	TRBD1	-	TRBV4-1	TGCGCCAGCAGCCAAGAAGGGACAGGGGGCTTGGGGGCTTTCTTT	CASSQEGTGGLGAFF
TRBJ2-1	TRBD2	-	TRBV6-5	TGTGCCAGCGGGGGACTAGCGGATTACAATGAGCAGTTCTTC	CASGGLADYNEQFF